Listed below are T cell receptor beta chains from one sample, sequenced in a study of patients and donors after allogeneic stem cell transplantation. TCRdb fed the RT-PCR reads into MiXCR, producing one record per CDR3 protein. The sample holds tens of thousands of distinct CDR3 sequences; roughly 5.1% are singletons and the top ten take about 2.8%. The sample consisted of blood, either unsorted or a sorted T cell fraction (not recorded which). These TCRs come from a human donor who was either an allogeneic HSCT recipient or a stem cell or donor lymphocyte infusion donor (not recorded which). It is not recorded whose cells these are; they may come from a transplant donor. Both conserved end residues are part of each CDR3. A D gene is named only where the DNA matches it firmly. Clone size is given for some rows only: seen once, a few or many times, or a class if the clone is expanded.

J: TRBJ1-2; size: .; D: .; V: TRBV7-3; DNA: TGTGCCAGCAGCCCCAGTGCGGGGTATGGCTACACCTTC; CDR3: CASSPSAGYGYTF
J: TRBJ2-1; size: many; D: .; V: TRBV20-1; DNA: TGCAGTGCTAGACCTTTAAGCGGGTCATTGTACAATGAGCAGTTCTTC; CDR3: CSARPLSGSLYNEQFF
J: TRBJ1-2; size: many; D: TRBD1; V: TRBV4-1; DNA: TGCGCCAGCAGCCAAGGTTTCCGTGGACAGGGCCAAGCTAACTATGGCTACACCTTC; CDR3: CASSQGFRGQGQANYGYTF
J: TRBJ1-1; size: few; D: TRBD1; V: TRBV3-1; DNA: TGTGCCAGCAGCGGTGACAATACAGGGGGGACTGAAGCTTTCTTT; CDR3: CASSGDNTGGTEAFF
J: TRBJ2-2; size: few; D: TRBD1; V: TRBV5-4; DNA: TGTGCCAGCAGCTTGGGAGGACAGGGATCCGGGGAGCTGTTTTTT; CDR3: CASSLGGQGSGELFF
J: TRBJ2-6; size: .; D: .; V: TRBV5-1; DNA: TGCGCCAGCAGCTTGGATTCAGTAGCCTCTGGGGCCAACGTCCTGACTTTC; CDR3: CASSLDSVASGANVLTF
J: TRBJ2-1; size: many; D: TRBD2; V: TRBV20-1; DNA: TGCAGTGCTAGATCCGGACTAGCGGGAGTACCCCACAATGAGCAGTTCTTC; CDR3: CSARSGLAGVPHNEQFF
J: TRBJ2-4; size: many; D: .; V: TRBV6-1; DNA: TGTGCCAGCAGAGCCTTGTTGAGCGAGAGGGACATTCAGTACTTC; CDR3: CASRALLSERDIQYF
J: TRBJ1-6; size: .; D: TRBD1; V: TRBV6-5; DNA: TGTGCCAGCAGTTATTCCGGGACAGGGAGCTCCTATAATTCACCCCTCCACTTT; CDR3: CASSYSGTGSSYNSPLHF
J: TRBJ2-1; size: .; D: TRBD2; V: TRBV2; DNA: TGTGCCAGCAGGTGGACTAGCGGGAGTGGCTATGAGCAGTTCTTC; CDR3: CASRWTSGSGYEQFF
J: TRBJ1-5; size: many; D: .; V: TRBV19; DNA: TGTGCCAGTAGTATAAACGGCGCAAATCAGCCCCAGCATTTT; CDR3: CASSINGANQPQHF
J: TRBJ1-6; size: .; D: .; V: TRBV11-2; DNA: TGTGCCAGCAGCTCCGCGGGGAGGTCCCGAGATTCACCCCTCCACTTT; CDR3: CASSSAGRSRDSPLHF
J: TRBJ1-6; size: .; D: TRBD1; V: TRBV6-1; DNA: TGTGCCAGCAGAGACAGGGTATTGCTGGGTTCACCCCTCCACTTT; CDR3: CASRDRVLLGSPLHF
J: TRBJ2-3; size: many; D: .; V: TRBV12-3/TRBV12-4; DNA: TGTGCCAGCAGTTTGGGTCCCCCCATCCACACGCAGTATTTT; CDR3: CASSLGPPIHTQYF
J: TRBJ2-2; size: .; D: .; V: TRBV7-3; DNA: TGTGCCAGCAGCTTAACAAGGGCCACCGGGGAGCTGTTTTTT; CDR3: CASSLTRATGELFF
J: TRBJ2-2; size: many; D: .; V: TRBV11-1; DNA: TGTGCCAGCAGCTTAGTGTTGGCTAGAACTCTCTGGGGTAAACCGAACACCGGGGAGCTGTTTTTT; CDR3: CASSLVLARTLWGKPNTGELFF
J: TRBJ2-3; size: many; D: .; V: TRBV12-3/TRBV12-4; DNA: TGTGCCAGCACCCAGCGGATTACTAGCACAGATACGCAGTATTTT; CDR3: CASTQRITSTDTQYF
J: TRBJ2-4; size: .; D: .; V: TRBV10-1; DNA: TGCGCCAGCAGTGATAGTAGGGCTCCGGGGCAAAACATTCAGTACTTC; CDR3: CASSDSRAPGQNIQYF
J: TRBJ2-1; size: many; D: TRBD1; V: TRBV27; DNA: TGTGCCAGTCTGCCCAGACCGGGACAGATTTACAATGAGCAGTTCTTC; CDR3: CASLPRPGQIYNEQFF
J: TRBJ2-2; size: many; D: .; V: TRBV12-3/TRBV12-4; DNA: TGTGCCAGCAGTGGGGCCTCGGGCACCGGGGAGCTGTTTTTT; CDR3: CASSGASGTGELFF
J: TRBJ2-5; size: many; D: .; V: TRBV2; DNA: TGTGCCAGCAGGCCGTGGATTACTCGGGGACAAGAGACCCAGTACTTC; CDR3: CASRPWITRGQETQYF
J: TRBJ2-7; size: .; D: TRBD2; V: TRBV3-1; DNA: TGTGCCAGCACCGCCACTAGCGCTAGTTACGAGCAGTACTTC; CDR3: CASTATSASYEQYF
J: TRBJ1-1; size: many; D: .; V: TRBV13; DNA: TGTGCCAGCAGCTTAGCGTACATGAACACTGAAGCTTTCTTT; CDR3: CASSLAYMNTEAFF
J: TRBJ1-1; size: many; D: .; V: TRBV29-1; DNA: TGCAGCGGGGGGGCTCTGTACACTGAAGCTTTCTTT; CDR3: CSGGALYTEAFF
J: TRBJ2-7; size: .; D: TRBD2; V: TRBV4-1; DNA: TGCGCCAGCAGCCAAGATCTGGTAGCGGGAGGTTTTAGAGAGCAGTACTTC; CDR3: CASSQDLVAGGFREQYF
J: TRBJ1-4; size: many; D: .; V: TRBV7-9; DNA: TGTGCCAGCAGCCCAGGGGCCGCCAATGAAAAACTGTTTTTT; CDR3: CASSPGAANEKLFF
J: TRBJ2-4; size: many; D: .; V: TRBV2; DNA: TGTGCCAGCAGTGAAGTTGGCCCCCCGCGGAACTTC; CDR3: CASSEVGPPRNF
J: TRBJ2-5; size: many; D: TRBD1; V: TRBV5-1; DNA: TGCGCCAGCAGCTTTGGACAGGGGGTCCAAGAGACCCAGTACTTC; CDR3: CASSFGQGVQETQYF
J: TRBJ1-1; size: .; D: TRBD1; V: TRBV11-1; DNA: TGTGCCAGCAGCTTAGGTACAGGGGGCGTGGACACTGAAGCTTTCTTT; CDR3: CASSLGTGGVDTEAFF
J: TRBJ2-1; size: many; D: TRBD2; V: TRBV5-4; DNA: TGTGCCAGCAGCTTGGCTAGCGGGAGCCACAATGAGCAGTTCTTC; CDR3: CASSLASGSHNEQFF
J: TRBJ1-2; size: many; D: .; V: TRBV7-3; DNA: TGTGCCAGCAGCTTAAAGAGGGTACCAAACTATGGCTACACCTTC; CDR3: CASSLKRVPNYGYTF
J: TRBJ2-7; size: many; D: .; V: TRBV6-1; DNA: TGTGCCAGCATACCCTTCGACTCATTCTCCTACGAGCAGTACTTC; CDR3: CASIPFDSFSYEQYF
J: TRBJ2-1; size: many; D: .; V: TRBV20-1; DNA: TGCAGTGCTAGTTCAGAGCCCAATGAGCAGTTCTTC; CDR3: CSASSEPNEQFF
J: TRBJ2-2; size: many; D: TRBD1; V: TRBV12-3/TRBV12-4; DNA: TGTGCCATAACAGGGGGGAACACCGGGGAGCTGTTTTTT; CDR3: CAITGGNTGELFF
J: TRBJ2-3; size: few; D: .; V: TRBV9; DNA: TGTGCCAGCAGCGTAGACCCCGGGTCGGGGGCAGGGGGTACGCAGTATTTT; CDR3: CASSVDPGSGAGGTQYF
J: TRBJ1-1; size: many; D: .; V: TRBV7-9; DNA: TGTGCCAGCAGCTTTTTATCCGGTGAAGCTTTCTTT; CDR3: CASSFLSGEAFF
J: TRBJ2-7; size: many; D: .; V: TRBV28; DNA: TGTGCCAGCGTCAGCCTTACCTACGAGCAGTACTTC; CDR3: CASVSLTYEQYF
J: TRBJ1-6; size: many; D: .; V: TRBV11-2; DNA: TGTGCCAGCAGCTCTATGCCTGGGAGCTTTCGTAACAATTCACCCCTCCACTTT; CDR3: CASSSMPGSFRNNSPLHF
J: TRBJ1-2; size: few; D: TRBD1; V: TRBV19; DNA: TGTGCCAGTAGTATACGACCCTCAATCGGACCCAGGGGGGCCAACTATGGCTACACCTTC; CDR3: CASSIRPSIGPRGANYGYTF
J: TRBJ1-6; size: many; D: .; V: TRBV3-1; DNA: TGTGCCAGCAGCGCGGCTAGAGGATCACCCCTCCACTTT; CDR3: CASSAARGSPLHF
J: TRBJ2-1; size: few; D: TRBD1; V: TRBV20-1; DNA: TGCAGTGCTACACTTACCGGGACAGGGAAGTACAATGAGCAGTTCTTC; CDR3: CSATLTGTGKYNEQFF
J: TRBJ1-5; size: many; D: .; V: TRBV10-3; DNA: TGTGCCATCAGTGAGTCGACATACAGCGGTCAGCCCCAGCATTTT; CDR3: CAISESTYSGQPQHF
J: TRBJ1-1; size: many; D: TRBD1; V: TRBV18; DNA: TGTGCCAGCTCACCCGCGGACAGGGAAGCTTTCTTT; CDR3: CASSPADREAFF
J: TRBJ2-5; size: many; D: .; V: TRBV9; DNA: TGTGCCAGCAGCGTAACCAGTGGGCAAGAGACCCAGTACTTC; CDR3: CASSVTSGQETQYF
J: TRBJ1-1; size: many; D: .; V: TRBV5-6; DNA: TGTGCCAGCAGCTTTGACTCAGACACTGAAGCTTTCTTT; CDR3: CASSFDSDTEAFF
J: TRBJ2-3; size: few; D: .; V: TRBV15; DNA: TGTGCCACCAGCAGGGGGACTGGGGTCACAGATACGCAGTATTTT; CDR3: CATSRGTGVTDTQYF
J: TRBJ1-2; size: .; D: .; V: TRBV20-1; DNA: TGCAGTGCTAGAGATGGGTCGTATGGCTACACCTTC; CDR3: CSARDGSYGYTF
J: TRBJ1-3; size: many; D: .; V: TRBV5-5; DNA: TGTGCCAGCAGCTTGTACTCTGGAAACACCATATATTTT; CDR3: CASSLYSGNTIYF
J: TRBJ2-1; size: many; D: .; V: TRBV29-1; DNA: TGCAGCGTTAAATATCTAGGTGAGCAGTTCTTC; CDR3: CSVKYLGEQFF
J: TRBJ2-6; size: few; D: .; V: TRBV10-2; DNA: TGCGCCAGCAGTGAGTCCGGGACTTCTGGGGCCAACGTCCTGACTTTC; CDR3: CASSESGTSGANVLTF
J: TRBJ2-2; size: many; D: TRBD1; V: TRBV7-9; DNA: TGTGCCAGCAGCCGACAGGGTTTCGCCGGGGAGCTGTTTTTT; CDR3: CASSRQGFAGELFF
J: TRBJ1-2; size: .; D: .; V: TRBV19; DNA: TGTGCCAGTAGTATCAGGGGAAGTGGCTACACCTTC; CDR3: CASSIRGSGYTF
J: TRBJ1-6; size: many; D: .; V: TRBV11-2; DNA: TGTGCCAGCAGCTTCGTGGGAGAGAATTCACCCCTCCACTTT; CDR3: CASSFVGENSPLHF
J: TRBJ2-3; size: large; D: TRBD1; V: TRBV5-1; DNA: TGCGCCAGCAGCTTCGGACAGGACACAGATACGCAGTATTTT; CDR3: CASSFGQDTDTQYF
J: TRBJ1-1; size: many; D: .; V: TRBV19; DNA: TGTGCCAGTAGTGTTAAAGGTGGCACTGAAGCTTTCTTT; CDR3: CASSVKGGTEAFF